This is a list of T cell receptor beta chains from one sample in a study of cytomegalovirus exposure and HLA in healthy donors. Here immunoSEQ multiplex PCR was the method, and the copy in TCRdb shows in-frame clones only, minus some. This table holds 100,000 to 150,000 clones, around 72% found once. The material sequenced was PBMCs. The receptors come from a woman between 45 and 65 years old in good health and CMV-seropositive. CDR3s include the opening cysteine and the closing phenylalanine or tryptophan. The D gene is left open where the match is weak. Some rows have no size entry. The others give once, few or many, or a class for an expanded clone.

clone size: -
J gene: TRBJ1-2
D gene: -
V gene: TRBV5-6
CDR3 DNA: TGTGCCAGCAGCACCCAGGGGTATGGCTACACCTTC
CDR3 protein: CASSTQGYGYTF

clone size: -
J gene: TRBJ2-1
D gene: TRBD2
V gene: TRBV7-2
CDR3 DNA: TGTGCCAGCAGCCGTAGGGGAGCGGGGGGGACCTACAATGAGCAGTTCTTC
CDR3 protein: CASSRRGAGGTYNEQFF

clone size: -
J gene: TRBJ2-5
D gene: -
V gene: TRBV7-2
CDR3 DNA: TGTGCCAGCAGCCCCCCAGGTACCAAAGAGACCCAGTACTTC
CDR3 protein: CASSPPGTKETQYF

clone size: -
J gene: TRBJ2-3
D gene: -
V gene: TRBV5-5
CDR3 DNA: TGTGCCAGCAGCTTCTCGCAGGTCCTTCGCACAGATACGCAGTATTTT
CDR3 protein: CASSFSQVLRTDTQYF

clone size: -
J gene: TRBJ2-7
D gene: TRBD2
V gene: TRBV7-2
CDR3 DNA: TGTGCCAGCAGCTTAGCATCTCAGGCCACGGGGGGGGAGCAGTACTTC
CDR3 protein: CASSLASQATGGEQYF

clone size: -
J gene: TRBJ2-1
D gene: -
V gene: TRBV21-1
CDR3 DNA: TGTGCCAGCAGCAAATGGGGGGGACAGGGGAGTGCGAGCGGCCCCTACAATGAGCAGTTCTTC
CDR3 protein: CASSKWGGQGSASGPYNEQFF

clone size: few
J gene: TRBJ1-1
D gene: TRBD1
V gene: TRBV6-6
CDR3 DNA: TGTGCCAGCAACTTGCAGGGGGAGAGAACTGAAGCTTTCTTT
CDR3 protein: CASNLQGERTEAFF

clone size: few
J gene: TRBJ1-5
D gene: -
V gene: TRBV15
CDR3 DNA: TGTGCCACCAGCAGGGGAGGAAAGCCCCAGCATTTT
CDR3 protein: CATSRGGKPQHF

clone size: -
J gene: TRBJ2-5
D gene: -
V gene: TRBV4-1
CDR3 DNA: TGCGCCAGCAGCCAACTACTACAGGGAGAGACCCAGTACTTC
CDR3 protein: CASSQLLQGETQYF

clone size: -
J gene: TRBJ2-1
D gene: TRBD2
V gene: TRBV5-1
CDR3 DNA: TGCGCCGGCAGCTTTAGCGGGGGGGACAATGAGCAGTTCTTC
CDR3 protein: CAGSFSGGDNEQFF

clone size: few
J gene: TRBJ2-3
D gene: -
V gene: TRBV19
CDR3 DNA: TGTGCCAGTAGTCTGGACTCCCGCCCCGGGATAGCAACAGATACGCAGTATTTT
CDR3 protein: CASSLDSRPGIATDTQYF

clone size: -
J gene: TRBJ2-1
D gene: TRBD2
V gene: TRBV20-1
CDR3 DNA: TGCAGTGCTAGAGGTGGGCGGGAGGAGTTCTTC
CDR3 protein: CSARGGREEFF

clone size: -
J gene: TRBJ2-3
D gene: -
V gene: TRBV5-1
CDR3 DNA: TGCGCCAGCAGCTTGGCAGTAACAGCCACAGATACGCAGTATTTT
CDR3 protein: CASSLAVTATDTQYF

clone size: -
J gene: TRBJ2-5
D gene: -
V gene: TRBV5-5
CDR3 DNA: TGTGCCAGCAGCTTGTACGGTAATGTGGAGACCCAGTACTTC
CDR3 protein: CASSLYGNVETQYF

clone size: -
J gene: TRBJ1-2
D gene: TRBD1
V gene: TRBV15
CDR3 DNA: TGTGCCACCAGCAGAGATTCGGGGGGCCCAGGGGGCTCTAACTATGGCTACACCTTC
CDR3 protein: CATSRDSGGPGGSNYGYTF

clone size: -
J gene: TRBJ2-1
D gene: TRBD2
V gene: TRBV4-2
CDR3 DNA: TGTGCCAGCAGCCAAGATTTTCGTCGGGGACTAGACAATGAGCAGTTCTTC
CDR3 protein: CASSQDFRRGLDNEQFF

clone size: -
J gene: TRBJ1-2
D gene: -
V gene: TRBV5-1
CDR3 DNA: TGCGCCAGCAGTGGACTGGATGCTGGTGGCTACACCTTC
CDR3 protein: CASSGLDAGGYTF

clone size: -
J gene: TRBJ1-2
D gene: -
V gene: TRBV15
CDR3 DNA: TGTGCCACCAGCAGCGACTACCTCTATGGCTACACCTTC
CDR3 protein: CATSSDYLYGYTF

clone size: -
J gene: TRBJ1-1
D gene: -
V gene: TRBV18
CDR3 DNA: TGTGCCAGCTCACCACCGAAGGGGAACATGAACACTGAAGCTTTCTTT
CDR3 protein: CASSPPKGNMNTEAFF

clone size: -
J gene: TRBJ2-7
D gene: -
V gene: TRBV18
CDR3 DNA: TGTGCCAGCTCACCCCCTCGGGGTTTGGTATACGGCCCCTACGAGCAGTACTTC
CDR3 protein: CASSPPRGLVYGPYEQYF

clone size: few
J gene: TRBJ2-2
D gene: -
V gene: TRBV29-1
CDR3 DNA: TGCAGCGTTGGAACAGGGGGGGACACCGGGGAGCTGTTTTTT
CDR3 protein: CSVGTGGDTGELFF

clone size: -
J gene: TRBJ1-2
D gene: -
V gene: TRBV19
CDR3 DNA: TGTGCCAGTAGTACTCGGACAGCAGACTATGGCTACACCTTC
CDR3 protein: CASSTRTADYGYTF

clone size: -
J gene: TRBJ2-1
D gene: TRBD1
V gene: TRBV7-6
CDR3 DNA: TGTGCCAGCAGCGCAACAGGGGGCTCCTACAATGAGCAGTTCTTC
CDR3 protein: CASSATGGSYNEQFF

clone size: -
J gene: TRBJ2-3
D gene: TRBD1
V gene: TRBV2
CDR3 DNA: TGTGCCAGCACCAAGGACAGGAGGTTTAGCACAGATACGCAGTATTTT
CDR3 protein: CASTKDRRFSTDTQYF

clone size: once
J gene: TRBJ1-6
D gene: -
V gene: TRBV7-3
CDR3 DNA: TGTGCCAGCAGCTTAACGGCAGGGGCGGAATCACCCCTCCACTTT
CDR3 protein: CASSLTAGAESPLHF

clone size: -
J gene: TRBJ2-1
D gene: -
V gene: TRBV30
CDR3 DNA: TGTGCCTGGAGTGCTGCGGCTCGGGATCTATACAATGAGCAGTTCTTC
CDR3 protein: CAWSAAARDLYNEQFF

clone size: -
J gene: TRBJ1-1
D gene: -
V gene: TRBV27
CDR3 DNA: TGTGCCAGCAGCCGCGGCCGGGGGACTGAAGCTTTCTTT
CDR3 protein: CASSRGRGTEAFF

clone size: -
J gene: TRBJ2-2
D gene: -
V gene: TRBV5-1
CDR3 DNA: TGCGCCAGCAGCTTGGGAACAGCGAACACCGGGGAGCTGTTTTTT
CDR3 protein: CASSLGTANTGELFF

clone size: -
J gene: TRBJ1-4
D gene: -
V gene: TRBV15
CDR3 DNA: TGTGCCACCAGCAGAGACCTGACAGCAACTAATGAAAAACTGTTTTTT
CDR3 protein: CATSRDLTATNEKLFF

clone size: -
J gene: TRBJ1-3
D gene: -
V gene: TRBV5-1
CDR3 DNA: TGCGCCAGCAGCTTGGCTGGGCCGATATCGGGAAACACCATATATTTT
CDR3 protein: CASSLAGPISGNTIYF

clone size: -
J gene: TRBJ1-6
D gene: TRBD1
V gene: TRBV11-3
CDR3 DNA: TGTGCCAGCAGCTCAGAAGGAACAGGGGTTTCACCCCTCCACTTT
CDR3 protein: CASSSEGTGVSPLHF

clone size: -
J gene: TRBJ1-1
D gene: TRBD1
V gene: TRBV7-2
CDR3 DNA: TGTGCCAGCAGCCCCGGGACAGGGGGCGGGAAGTGGGTTGAAGCTTTCTTT
CDR3 protein: CASSPGTGGGKWVEAFF

clone size: -
J gene: TRBJ1-5
D gene: -
V gene: TRBV7-2
CDR3 DNA: TGTGCCAGCAGCCCCCCAGGAGGGAGGCAGCCCCAGCATTTT
CDR3 protein: CASSPPGGRQPQHF

clone size: once
J gene: TRBJ1-1
D gene: -
V gene: TRBV19
CDR3 DNA: TGTGCCAGTATCAGGACATATCCACCTAGTGAAGCTTTCTTT
CDR3 protein: CASIRTYPPSEAFF

clone size: few
J gene: TRBJ2-7
D gene: TRBD2
V gene: TRBV6-1
CDR3 DNA: TGTGCCAGCAGTGAAGCGCCCGGGACTAGCGGGGGGGCCGGAGAGCAGTACTTC
CDR3 protein: CASSEAPGTSGGAGEQYF

clone size: few
J gene: TRBJ1-2
D gene: -
V gene: TRBV7-8
CDR3 DNA: TGTGCCAGCAGCTTAGGAGTCCCGCGCGGCTATGGCTACACCTTC
CDR3 protein: CASSLGVPRGYGYTF

clone size: -
J gene: TRBJ2-5
D gene: -
V gene: TRBV7-2
CDR3 DNA: TGTGCCAGCAGCTTGTTTCCCGGCGGCCAAGAGACCCAGTACTTC
CDR3 protein: CASSLFPGGQETQYF

clone size: -
J gene: TRBJ2-3
D gene: TRBD2
V gene: TRBV5-8
CDR3 DNA: TGTGCCAGCAGCTTCACCGGGACTAGCGGGGTTGATACGCAGTATTTT
CDR3 protein: CASSFTGTSGVDTQYF

clone size: -
J gene: TRBJ2-5
D gene: TRBD2
V gene: TRBV6-5
CDR3 DNA: TGTGCCAGCAGTTACCAGCGGGGGGAGACCCAGTACTTC
CDR3 protein: CASSYQRGETQYF

clone size: -
J gene: TRBJ2-2
D gene: -
V gene: TRBV30
CDR3 DNA: TGTGCCGGCCACGCCCACACCGGGGAGCTGTTTTTT
CDR3 protein: CAGHAHTGELFF

clone size: -
J gene: TRBJ2-3
D gene: -
V gene: TRBV7-2
CDR3 DNA: TGTGCCAGCAGCCTAACCCGGGACACAGATACGCAGTATTTT
CDR3 protein: CASSLTRDTDTQYF

clone size: -
J gene: TRBJ1-1
D gene: TRBD1
V gene: TRBV4-3
CDR3 DNA: TGCGCCAGCAGCCCCGAGGGACAGAAGAACACTGAAGCTTTCTTT
CDR3 protein: CASSPEGQKNTEAFF

clone size: -
J gene: TRBJ2-7
D gene: TRBD2
V gene: TRBV12-5
CDR3 DNA: TGTGCTAGTGGTGGGCGGGGGGGCTACGACGAGCAGTACTTC
CDR3 protein: CASGGRGGYDEQYF

clone size: -
J gene: TRBJ2-1
D gene: -
V gene: TRBV5-4
CDR3 DNA: TGTGCCAGCAGCTTGGGACAGAGTTACAATGAGCAGTTCTTC
CDR3 protein: CASSLGQSYNEQFF

clone size: -
J gene: TRBJ2-7
D gene: TRBD2
V gene: TRBV10-3
CDR3 DNA: TGTGCCATCAGTGGTTCGGCGGGGGCCTACGAGCAGTACTTC
CDR3 protein: CAISGSAGAYEQYF

clone size: few
J gene: TRBJ2-7
D gene: -
V gene: TRBV7-2
CDR3 DNA: TGTGCCAGCAGCTTAGCGGGGGGGCCAACCGAGCAGTACTTC
CDR3 protein: CASSLAGGPTEQYF

clone size: -
J gene: TRBJ1-1
D gene: -
V gene: TRBV7-2
CDR3 DNA: TGTGCCAGCAGCTTAAATTCTCTAGGCTCTCCTGAAGCTTTCTTT
CDR3 protein: CASSLNSLGSPEAFF

clone size: -
J gene: TRBJ2-4
D gene: TRBD1
V gene: TRBV30
CDR3 DNA: TGTGCCTGGAGTGCCGGGACAGGGCAGTACTTC
CDR3 protein: CAWSAGTGQYF

clone size: few
J gene: TRBJ1-2
D gene: -
V gene: TRBV5-6
CDR3 DNA: TGTGCCAGCAGCTCAGGGACTTACGAGGGCTATGGCTACACCTTC
CDR3 protein: CASSSGTYEGYGYTF

clone size: -
J gene: TRBJ2-7
D gene: -
V gene: TRBV10-3
CDR3 DNA: TGTGCCATCAGTGGGGCCCAGAGATCCTACGAGCAGTACTTC
CDR3 protein: CAISGAQRSYEQYF

clone size: -
J gene: TRBJ1-1
D gene: -
V gene: TRBV30
CDR3 DNA: TGTGCCTGGAGTGTATACTTGGCTGAAGCTTTCTTT
CDR3 protein: CAWSVYLAEAFF

clone size: -
J gene: TRBJ2-7
D gene: TRBD2
V gene: TRBV28
CDR3 DNA: TGTGCCAGCAGTTCCTTAGCGGGAGTCGGGTACGAGCAGTACTTC
CDR3 protein: CASSSLAGVGYEQYF

clone size: few
J gene: TRBJ2-5
D gene: -
V gene: TRBV30
CDR3 DNA: TGTGCCTGGAACCCGCGGGCTAGAGAGACCCAGTACTTC
CDR3 protein: CAWNPRARETQYF

clone size: -
J gene: TRBJ2-1
D gene: TRBD2
V gene: TRBV6-1
CDR3 DNA: TGTGCCAGCAGTGAAGAGGCCTACCCGGGGGGTAAGCAGTTCTTC
CDR3 protein: CASSEEAYPGGKQFF

clone size: -
J gene: TRBJ1-1
D gene: -
V gene: TRBV7-9
CDR3 DNA: TGTGCCAGCAGCTTAGGAGGCGCGGCCGTCCGCCTCGATGAAGCTTTCTTT
CDR3 protein: CASSLGGAAVRLDEAFF

clone size: -
J gene: TRBJ1-2
D gene: -
V gene: TRBV5-6
CDR3 DNA: TGTGCCAGCAGCTCCCGGACAGAAAACTATGGCTACACCTTC
CDR3 protein: CASSSRTENYGYTF

clone size: -
J gene: TRBJ1-6
D gene: -
V gene: TRBV10-1
CDR3 DNA: TGCGCCATCCCAAAACCTCCGGGGGATAATTCACCCCTCCACTTT
CDR3 protein: CAIPKPPGDNSPLHF

clone size: -
J gene: TRBJ2-5
D gene: -
V gene: TRBV7-3
CDR3 DNA: TGTGCCAGCAGCCCATTCGGACTAAACGAAGAGACCCAGTACTTC
CDR3 protein: CASSPFGLNEETQYF

clone size: -
J gene: TRBJ2-1
D gene: -
V gene: TRBV5-1
CDR3 DNA: TGCGCCAGCAGCCCCATCAGGATCGACAATGAGCAGTTCTTC
CDR3 protein: CASSPIRIDNEQFF

clone size: -
J gene: TRBJ1-1
D gene: -
V gene: TRBV5-4
CDR3 DNA: TGTGCCAGCAGCTTTTGGGGGGGTAACACTGAAGCTTTCTTT
CDR3 protein: CASSFWGGNTEAFF